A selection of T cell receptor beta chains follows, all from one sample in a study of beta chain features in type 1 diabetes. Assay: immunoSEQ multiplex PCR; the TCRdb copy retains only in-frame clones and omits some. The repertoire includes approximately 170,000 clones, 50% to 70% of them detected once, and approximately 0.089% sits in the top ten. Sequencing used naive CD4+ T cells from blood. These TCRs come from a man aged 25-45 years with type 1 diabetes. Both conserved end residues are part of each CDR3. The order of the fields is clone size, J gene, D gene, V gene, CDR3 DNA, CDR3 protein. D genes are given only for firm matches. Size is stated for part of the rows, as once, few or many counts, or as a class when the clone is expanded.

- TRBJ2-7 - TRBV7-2 TGTGCCAGCAGCTCTCGTATGTCTACCTACGAGCAGTACTTC CASSSRMSTYEQYF
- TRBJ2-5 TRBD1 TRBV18 TGTGCCAGCTCTCCGGGACAGGGTTGGGAGACCCAGTACTTC CASSPGQGWETQYF
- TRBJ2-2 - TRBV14 TGTGCCAGCAGCCGACAGGAAATCGGGGAGCTGTTTTTT CASSRQEIGELFF
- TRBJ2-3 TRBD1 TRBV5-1 TGCGCCAGCAGCTTTACGGGACAGGGGCTGACAGATACGCAGTATTTT CASSFTGQGLTDTQYF
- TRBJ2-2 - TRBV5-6 TGTGCCAGCAGCTCCACAGGGCGCTTGTCGAACACCGGGGAGCTGTTTTTT CASSSTGRLSNTGELFF
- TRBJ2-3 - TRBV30 TGTGCCTGGCAGATTGCAGATACGCAGTATTTT CAWQIADTQYF
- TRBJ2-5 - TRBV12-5 TGTGCTAGTGCCACCTTAGGGGAGACCCAGTACTTC CASATLGETQYF
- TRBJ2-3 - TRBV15 TGTGCCACCAGCAGAGGTCAGGGGCCAGATACGCAGTATTTT CATSRGQGPDTQYF
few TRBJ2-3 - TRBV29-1 TGCAGCGTTGAAGGGATAACGGGGGGCACAGATACGCAGTATTTT CSVEGITGGTDTQYF
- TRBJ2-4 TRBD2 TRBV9 TGTGCCAGCAGCCCTAGCGGGGGTGGGAACATTCAGTACTTC CASSPSGGGNIQYF
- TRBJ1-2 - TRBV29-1 TGCAGCGTTGAATTAGGTGGATACTATGGCTACACCTTC CSVELGGYYGYTF
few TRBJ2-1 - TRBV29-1 TGCAGCCATGAAGTGAACGGATACAATGAGCAGTTCTTC CSHEVNGYNEQFF
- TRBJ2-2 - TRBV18 TGTGCCAGCTCACCATCCACCGGGGAGCTGTTTTTT CASSPSTGELFF
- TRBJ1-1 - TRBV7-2 TGTGCCAGCAGCTTAGCGGGACTGCATGAAGCTTTCTTT CASSLAGLHEAFF
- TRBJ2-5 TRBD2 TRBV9 TGTGCCAGCAGCGGGACTAGGGTTGGGGAGACCCAGTACTTC CASSGTRVGETQYF
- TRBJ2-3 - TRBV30 TGTGCCTGGAATTGGACCGACCTTTCTAGCACAGATACGCAGTATTTT CAWNWTDLSSTDTQYF
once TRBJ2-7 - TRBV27 TGTGCCAGCAGTCACAGCCAGGTGACCTTCTACGAGCAGTACTTC CASSHSQVTFYEQYF
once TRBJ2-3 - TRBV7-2 TGTGCCAGCAGCTTGTTGCAGGCGGGTAGCACAGATACGCAGTATTTT CASSLLQAGSTDTQYF
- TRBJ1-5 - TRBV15 TGTGCCACCAGCAGAGATTTGGGTTTTCAGCCCCAGCATTTT CATSRDLGFQPQHF
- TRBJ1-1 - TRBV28 TGTGCCAGCAAAAGGGGCGGGGACACTGAAGCTTTCTTT CASKRGGDTEAFF
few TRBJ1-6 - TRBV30 TGTGCCTGGAGGGACAGCCATAATTCACCCCTCCACTTT CAWRDSHNSPLHF
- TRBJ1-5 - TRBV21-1 TGTGCCAGCAGCAACGGCGGTAATCAGCCCCAGCATTTT CASSNGGNQPQHF
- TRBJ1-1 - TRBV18 TGTGCCAGCTCACCATGGACAGAGATGAACACTGAAGCTTTCTTT CASSPWTEMNTEAFF
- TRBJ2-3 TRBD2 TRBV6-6 TGTGCCAGCAGTTACTCACTAGCGGGGAGCACAGATACGCAGTATTTT CASSYSLAGSTDTQYF
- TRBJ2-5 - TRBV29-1 TGCAGCCCAAGGGCCGGGGAGACCCAGTACTTC CSPRAGETQYF
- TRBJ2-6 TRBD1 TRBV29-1 TGCAGCGTTGAAGACCGGGACAGGTCCCAGGGTTCTGGGGCCAACGTCCTGACTTTC CSVEDRDRSQGSGANVLTF
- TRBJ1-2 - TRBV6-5 TGTGCCAGCAGGCAGACACCTAACTATGGCTACACCTTC CASRQTPNYGYTF
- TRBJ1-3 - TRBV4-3 TGCGCCAGCAGCCAAGTTCCCGGGGACACCATATATTTT CASSQVPGDTIYF
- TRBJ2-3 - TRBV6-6 TGTGCCAGCAGTTACTCGGGGCGGTCCACAGATACGCAGTATTTT CASSYSGRSTDTQYF
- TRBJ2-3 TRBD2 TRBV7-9 TGTGCCAGCAGCCCCACCGTGATCGGCGGGGGGCACAACACAGATACGCAGTATTTT CASSPTVIGGGHNTDTQYF
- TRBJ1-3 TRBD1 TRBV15 TGTGCCACCACACAGGGGGCGGCTGGAAACACCATATATTTT CATTQGAAGNTIYF
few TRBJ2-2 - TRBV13 TGTGCCAGCAGTCAAGCAGGGTACACCGGGGAGCTGTTTTTT CASSQAGYTGELFF
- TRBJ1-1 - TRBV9 TGTGCCAGCAGCCTCCAAAGGACCACTGAAGCTTTCTTT CASSLQRTTEAFF
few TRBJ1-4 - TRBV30 TGTGCCTGGAGAGACCCCGAAAAACTGTTTTTT CAWRDPEKLFF
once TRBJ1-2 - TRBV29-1 TGCAGCGTATTGGACGGCGACTATGGCTACACCTTC CSVLDGDYGYTF
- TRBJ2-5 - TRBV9 TGTGCCAGCAGCGTTTCCCAAGAGACCCAGTACTTC CASSVSQETQYF
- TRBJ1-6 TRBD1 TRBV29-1 TGCAGCGTTCGAGGGACAGTTAATTCACCCCTCCACTTT CSVRGTVNSPLHF
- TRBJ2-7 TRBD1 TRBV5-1 TGCGCCAGCAGCTCGACGGCCGGGACAGATATACTCGAGCAGTACTTC CASSSTAGTDILEQYF
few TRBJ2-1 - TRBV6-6 TGTGCCAGCAGTTACGGGTCTCAGCAGTTCTTC CASSYGSQQFF
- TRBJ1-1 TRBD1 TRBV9 TGTGCCAGCAGCGATGGGACAGGGGACACTGAAGCTTTCTTT CASSDGTGDTEAFF
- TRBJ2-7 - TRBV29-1 TGCAGCGTTGTGGGGGCCAGCTCCTACGAGCAGTACTTC CSVVGASSYEQYF
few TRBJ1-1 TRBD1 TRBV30 TGTGCCTTATCCCAGGGGGGCCCTGAAGCTTTCTTT CALSQGGPEAFF
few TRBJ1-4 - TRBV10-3 TGTGCCATCCATGGACAGCTTAATGAAAAACTGTTTTTT CAIHGQLNEKLFF
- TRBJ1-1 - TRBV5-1 TGCGCCAGCAGCTTTCAAATGGTGTTCTTT CASSFQMVFF
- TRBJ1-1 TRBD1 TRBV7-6 TGTGCCAGCAGCCCCGGGCTGGGACAGAGAGAAGCTTTCTTT CASSPGLGQREAFF
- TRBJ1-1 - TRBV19 TGTGCCAGTAGTATTTGGCAGGGGAGGACTGAAGCTTTCTTT CASSIWQGRTEAFF
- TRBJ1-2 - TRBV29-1 TGCAGCGTTGAAGAGGTGCAGGGGAGTAACTATGGCTACACCTTC CSVEEVQGSNYGYTF
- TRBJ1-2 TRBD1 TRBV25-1 TGTGCCAGCAGTGCCGGACAGGGAATCTATGGCTACACCTTC CASSAGQGIYGYTF
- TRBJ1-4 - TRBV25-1 TGTGCCAGCAGTGAATACACCTCGCGTAATGAAAAACTGTTTTTT CASSEYTSRNEKLFF
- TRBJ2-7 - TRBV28 TGTGCCAGCAGTTTTGACCAAGACTACGAGCAGTACTTC CASSFDQDYEQYF
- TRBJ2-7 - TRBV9 TGTGCCAGCAGCCCGCGACAGTACTCCTACGAGCAGTACTTC CASSPRQYSYEQYF
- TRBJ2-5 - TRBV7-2 TGTGCCAGCAGCTTCGTCCACCGGGAGACCCAGTACTTC CASSFVHRETQYF